The source of this T cell receptor beta chain is a study of metastatic and nonmetastatic thyroid tumors. The study, taken as a whole, reports: Significantly higher TCR beta diversity was reportedly seen in malignant thyroid tumors than benign nodules, in blood and tumor.

Patients had received no treatment of any kind before thyroid surgery. V lost 3 bases, J lost 2 bases, and 7 bases stayed unmatched. Germline values: CDR1 DFQATT, CDR2 SNEGSKA (reference sequence). This CDR3 contains 15 residues. TCRdb re-clonotyped the PCR reads through MiXCR. The sample records 14,000 or so clones, nearly 35% being singletons. With respect to this clone: As yet, its antigen is unknown.

The receptor was derived from a male donor with papillary thyroid cancer or a benign thyroid nodule (not recorded which). Some clones in this sample may be carry-over from other donors' samples. The material sequenced was tumor tissue. The rearrangement joins TRBV20-1 to TRBJ2-7; TRBD2 agrees at 10 bases. CDR3 sequence (DNA): TGCAGTGCTAGTAGTGTTACTAGCGGGGCCTACGAGCAGTACTTC. Translation gives CSASSVTSGAYEQYF.